Listed below are T cell receptor beta chains from one sample, sequenced in a study of blood T cells in healthy people across ages. TCRdb called the 5' RACE reads again in MiXCR, with one record for every CDR3 protein. The sample consists of over a million distinct CDR3 sequences, more than 40% of them appearing once. Sequences were obtained from blood. The origin of the receptors is a woman aged 55-75 years in good health. Each CDR3 is given with its conserved first and last residue. Fields, in order: J gene, clone size, D gene, V gene, CDR3 protein, CDR3 DNA. D genes are given only for firm matches. Clone size is given for some rows only: seen once, a few or many times, or a class if the clone is expanded.

>TRBJ1-2|NA|TRBD1|TRBV12-3/TRBV12-4
CASRYLGQVNYGYTF
TGTGCCAGCAGATATTTGGGACAGGTTAACTATGGCTACACCTTC
>TRBJ1-1|NA|TRBD1|TRBV11-1
CASSLDRGKNTEAFF
TGTGCCAGCAGCTTAGACAGGGGAAAGAACACTGAAGCTTTCTTT
>TRBJ2-3|NA|NA|TRBV5-6
CASSPPLGGTTDTQYF
TGTGCCAGCAGCCCCCCGTTGGGCGGGACTACAGATACGCAGTATTTT
>TRBJ2-3|NA|TRBD2|TRBV24-1
CATSDPSSSGRVGTDTQYF
TGTGCCACCAGTGATCCATCTTCTAGCGGGAGGGTAGGGACAGATACGCAGTATTTT
>TRBJ1-2|once|NA|TRBV6-6
CASSYPGTANYGYTF
TGTGCCAGCAGTTACCCAGGGACGGCTAACTATGGCTACACCTTC
>TRBJ2-3|many|NA|TRBV7-9
CASSLAAGGADTQYF
TGTGCCAGCAGCTTAGCGGCCGGAGGGGCAGATACGCAGTATTTT
>TRBJ1-2|few|NA|TRBV28
CASSSGQKYGYTF
TGTGCCAGCAGTTCCGGACAGAAATATGGCTACACCTTC
>TRBJ2-1|NA|NA|TRBV15
CATSRDRGRNYNEQFF
TGTGCCACCAGCAGAGACCGAGGCAGGAACTACAATGAGCAGTTCTTC
>TRBJ1-2|NA|NA|TRBV4-1
CASSQDQDTGKYGYTF
TGCGCCAGCAGCCAAGATCAAGATACGGGGAAGTATGGCTACACCTTC
>TRBJ2-1|few|TRBD2|TRBV2
CATEDRAPLAGGNEQFF
TGTGCCACCGAGGACAGAGCCCCGCTAGCGGGGGGAAATGAGCAGTTCTTC
>TRBJ2-3|NA|TRBD2|TRBV27
CASSQTSGVTDTQYF
TGTGCCAGCAGCCAAACTAGCGGGGTCACAGATACGCAGTATTTT
>TRBJ1-1|few|NA|TRBV5-6
CASKVAPWTVGSEAFF
TGTGCCAGCAAGGTCGCCCCCTGGACAGTGGGAAGTGAAGCTTTCTTT
>TRBJ2-3|few|TRBD2|TRBV10-3
CAIRNLAGAGDTQYF
TGTGCCATCAGGAACCTAGCGGGAGCCGGAGATACGCAGTATTTT
>TRBJ2-7|NA|TRBD2|TRBV3-1
CASSQGLAWEQYF
TGTGCCAGCAGCCAGGGACTAGCTTGGGAGCAGTACTTC
>TRBJ1-2|NA|TRBD1|TRBV29-1
CSSGTADPNGYTF
TGCAGCTCAGGGACAGCCGACCCTAATGGCTACACCTTC
>TRBJ2-1|few|TRBD2|TRBV29-1
CSVEGGRLISNEQFF
TGCAGCGTTGAGGGCGGGAGGCTCATAAGCAATGAGCAGTTCTTC
>TRBJ2-6|NA|NA|TRBV28
CASSQERFSGANVLTF
TGTGCCAGCAGCCAGGAACGTTTCTCTGGGGCCAACGTCCTGACTTTC
>TRBJ2-1|few|NA|TRBV5-1
CASSLGATNDYRQFF
TGCGCCAGCAGCTTGGGAGCGACTAACGACTATAGGCAGTTCTTC
>TRBJ2-6|once|NA|TRBV6-1
CASTRGGGANVLTF
TGTGCCAGCACTAGGGGAGGTGGGGCCAACGTCCTGACTTTC
>TRBJ2-3|NA|NA|TRBV7-2
CASSVMRTDTQYF
TGTGCCAGCAGCGTAATGCGCACAGATACGCAGTATTTT
>TRBJ2-7|NA|TRBD1|TRBV4-1
CASSHRATGGYEQYF
TGCGCCAGCAGCCACCGGGCGACAGGGGGCTACGAGCAGTACTTC
>TRBJ2-1|few|NA|TRBV27
CASSLIADKYNEQFF
TGTGCCAGCAGTTTAATTGCGGATAAGTACAATGAGCAGTTCTTC
>TRBJ2-1|few|TRBD2|TRBV7-8
CASSLIGLAGVNSSYNEQFF
TGTGCCAGCAGCTTGATCGGGCTAGCGGGAGTTAACTCGTCCTACAATGAGCAGTTCTTC
>TRBJ2-5|many|NA|TRBV11-1
CASTNDWRETQYF
TGTGCCAGCACCAATGATTGGCGCGAGACCCAGTACTTC
>TRBJ1-1|once|NA|TRBV6-5
CASTQDHTEAFF
TGTGCCAGCACCCAGGACCACACTGAAGCTTTCTTT
>TRBJ1-4|NA|NA|TRBV6-6
CASLGGGLEEKLFF
TGTGCCAGCCTTGGGGGGGGCCTGGAAGAAAAACTGTTTTTT
>TRBJ2-6|NA|NA|TRBV6-1
CTSSRRGGTFSGANVLTF
TGTACCAGCAGCCGCAGGGGAGGGACCTTCTCTGGGGCCAACGTCCTGACTTTC
>TRBJ2-7|NA|TRBD2|TRBV27
CASSPNTQGLAGFEQYF
TGTGCCAGCAGCCCCAACACTCAAGGACTAGCGGGATTCGAGCAGTACTTC
>TRBJ1-6|NA|NA|TRBV9
CASSPGDRSNSPLHF
TGTGCCAGCAGTCCCGGCGACAGGAGTAATTCACCCCTCCACTTT
>TRBJ2-7|few|NA|TRBV2
CASSSGGKYEQYF
TGTGCCAGCAGCTCCGGGGGCAAGTACGAGCAGTACTTC
>TRBJ2-7|NA|NA|TRBV4-2
CASSQGRGLAYEQYF
TGTGCCAGCAGCCAAGGTAGGGGACTTGCTTACGAGCAGTACTTC
>TRBJ2-4|few|NA|TRBV7-9
CACIPIQGGKNIQYF
TGTGCCTGCATCCCTATACAGGGCGGCAAAAACATTCAGTACTTC
>TRBJ2-7|few|NA|TRBV20-1
CSASVLQSSYEQYF
TGCAGTGCTAGTGTTTTACAGAGCTCCTACGAGCAGTACTTC
>TRBJ2-5|few|NA|TRBV20-1
CSARAVTYNEQYF
TGCAGTGCCCGGGCAGTTACCTACAATGAGCAGTACTTC
>TRBJ2-5|NA|TRBD1|TRBV6-5
CASSYSLGRGQETQYF
TGTGCCAGCAGTTACTCGCTAGGCAGGGGGCAAGAGACCCAGTACTTC
>TRBJ1-6|NA|TRBD1|TRBV2
CASKGQGNSPLHF
TGTGCCAGCAAGGGACAGGGAAATTCACCCCTCCACTTT
>TRBJ2-7|few|NA|TRBV25-1
CASSESGRSYEQYF
TGTGCCAGCAGTGAATCGGGACGGTCCTACGAGCAGTACTTC
>TRBJ2-2|NA|NA|TRBV27
CASRTVTGELFF
TGTGCCAGCAGGACAGTCACGGGGGAGCTGTTTTTT
>TRBJ2-5|few|NA|TRBV24-1
CATSAPRGETQYF
TGTGCCACCAGTGCACCTAGGGGGGAGACCCAGTACTTC
>TRBJ2-1|few|NA|TRBV3-1
CASSPSVWGKDNEQFF
TGTGCCAGCAGCCCCTCGGTCTGGGGGAAAGACAATGAGCAGTTCTTC
>TRBJ2-5|few|NA|TRBV2
CATRGAEQYF
TGTGCCACCAGGGGGGCTGAGCAGTACTTC
>TRBJ2-1|few|NA|TRBV12-3/TRBV12-4
CASHKEASDNEQFF
TGTGCCAGCCACAAGGAAGCTTCGGACAATGAGCAGTTCTTC
>TRBJ2-7|NA|NA|TRBV5-1
CASSWGWAYPDEQYF
TGCGCCAGCAGCTGGGGATGGGCGTACCCCGACGAGCAGTACTTC
>TRBJ2-2|NA|NA|TRBV7-7
CASSLGRSTGELFF
TGTGCCAGCAGCTTGGGGCGGAGTACCGGGGAGCTGTTTTTT
>TRBJ2-1|NA|TRBD2|TRBV12-3/TRBV12-4
CASSLGTSGREQDF
TGTGCCAGCAGTTTGGGGACTAGCGGGAGGGAGCAGGACTTC
>TRBJ2-5|NA|NA|TRBV28
CASKMRGENEQYF
TGTGCCAGCAAGATGAGGGGGGAGAATGAGCAGTACTTC
>TRBJ2-1|NA|TRBD2|TRBV6-1
CASSEELAGGRNEQFF
TGTGCCAGCAGTGAAGAACTAGCGGGAGGGAGGAATGAGCAGTTCTTC
>TRBJ2-1|NA|TRBD2|TRBV6-5
CASQREGGEQFF
TGTGCCAGCCAGCGGGAGGGGGGTGAGCAGTTCTTC
>TRBJ1-1|NA|TRBD1|TRBV7-6
CASRGQGAGEAFF
TGTGCCAGCAGAGGACAGGGGGCGGGCGAAGCTTTCTTT
>TRBJ2-5|few|NA|TRBV10-3
CAIRGTGSQETQYF
TGTGCCATCAGGGGAACAGGGTCCCAAGAGACCCAGTACTTC
>TRBJ1-2|NA|NA|TRBV20-1
CSAAGANYGYTF
TGCAGTGCCGCCGGGGCTAATTATGGCTACACCTTC
>TRBJ1-2|NA|TRBD1|TRBV3-1
CASSLGQGSNYGYTF
TGTGCCAGCAGCTTGGGACAGGGCTCGAACTATGGCTACACCTTC
>TRBJ2-1|NA|NA|TRBV7-3
CASSPGGGPMREQFF
TGTGCCAGCAGCCCTGGAGGGGGCCCCATGCGGGAGCAGTTCTTC